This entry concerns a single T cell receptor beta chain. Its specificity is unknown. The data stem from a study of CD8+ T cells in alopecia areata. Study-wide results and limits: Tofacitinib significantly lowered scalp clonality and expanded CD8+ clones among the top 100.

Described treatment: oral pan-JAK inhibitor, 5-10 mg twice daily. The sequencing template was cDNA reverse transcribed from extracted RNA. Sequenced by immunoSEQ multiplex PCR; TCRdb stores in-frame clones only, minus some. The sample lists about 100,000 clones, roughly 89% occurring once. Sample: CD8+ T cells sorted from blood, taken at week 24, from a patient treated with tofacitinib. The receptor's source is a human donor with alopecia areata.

The CDR3 DNA reads TGTGCCAGCAGCTCTCGAGCCGGGACTAGCGGTTCCTACGAGCAGTACTTC. Translated: CASSSRAGTSGSYEQYF. The chain links TRBV11-2 to TRBJ2-7, with 11 bases matching TRBD2. Trimming cost V 4 bases and J 1 base; bases outside gene matches: 9. This CDR3 is 17 amino acids long. Germline CDR1 reads SGHAT; CDR2 reads FQNNGV.